This T cell receptor beta chain was identified during a study of control samples from healthy donors and cancer patients. Measured with immunoSEQ multiplex PCR; TCRdb has only the in-frame clones, and not every one. The data contain about 77,000 clones, almost 95% of them seen just once; the ten biggest clones take up 5% to 6.5%. CDR1 is MNHEY and CDR2 is SVGAGI in the germline V gene. The CDR3 extends over 15 amino acids. The germline V and J ends were trimmed by 5 bases and 1 base, with 14 bases remaining between them. The receptor was derived from a woman in her fifties or sixties in good health. V and J are TRBV6-5 and TRBJ1-1; a possible D gene is TRBD1 (6 bases). Sequenced: blood. The CDR3 DNA reads TGTGCCAGCAGTACGAGAGGGGGAAGGAACACTGAAGCTTTCTTT. This translates into CASSTRGGRNTEAFF.